This T cell receptor (beta chain) is from a study of T cell responses to AZD1222 COVID-19 vaccine. Study at large: Pooling was applied to second doses at about 4 or about 12 weeks.

This CDR3 has 13 amino acids. Germline CDR1 and CDR2: LNHDA and SQIVND (reference sequence). V was pared by 8 bases and J by 6 bases, with 11 bases between. A remark on this clone: What it recognizes is unknown.

The data were produced by immunoSEQ multiplex PCR, yet TCRdb's version contains in-frame clones alone and is incomplete. This table has more than 95,000 clones, more than 85% appearing once. Study-wide results and caveats: A mostly white British donor set with more females was recruited, and clonal diversity was possibly underestimated.

The chain joins TRBV19 to TRBJ1-6, with no clear D. The receptor's source is an adult in good health. The source material was peripheral blood, sampled on day 0 of AZD1222 vaccination. The CDR3 sequence is CASLAQFNSPLHF. DNA of the CDR3: TGTGCCAGTCTAGCACAGTTTAATTCACCCCTCCACTTT.